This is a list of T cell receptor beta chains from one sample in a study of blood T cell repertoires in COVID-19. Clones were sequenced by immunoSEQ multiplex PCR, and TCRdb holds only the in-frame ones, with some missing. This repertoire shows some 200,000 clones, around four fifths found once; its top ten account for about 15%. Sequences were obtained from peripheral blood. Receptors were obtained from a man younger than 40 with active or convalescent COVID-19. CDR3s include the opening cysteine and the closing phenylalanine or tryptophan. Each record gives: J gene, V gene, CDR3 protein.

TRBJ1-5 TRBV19 CASSIIAGTGNQPQHF
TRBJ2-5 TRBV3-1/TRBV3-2 CASSQIGLASETQYF
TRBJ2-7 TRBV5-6 CASSGQGAAYEQYF
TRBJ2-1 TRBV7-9 CASSFLLAGGDDEQFF
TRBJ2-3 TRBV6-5 CASSYSLQGTDTQYF
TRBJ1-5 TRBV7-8 CASSEGDASNQPQHF
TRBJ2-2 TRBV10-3 CANRAGGRTGELFF
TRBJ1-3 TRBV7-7 CASSPDGGYDRLLNTIYF
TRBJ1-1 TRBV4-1 CASSQGQGGTEAFF
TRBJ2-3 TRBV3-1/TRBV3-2 CASSPTQPDSGADTQYF
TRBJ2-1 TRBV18 CASSPPARANEQFF
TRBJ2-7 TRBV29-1 CSALDSSYEQYF
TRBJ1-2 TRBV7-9 CASSPSNRDGYTF
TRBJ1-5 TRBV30 CAWSEGRGINQPQHF
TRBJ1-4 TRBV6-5 CASTSGFNEKLFF